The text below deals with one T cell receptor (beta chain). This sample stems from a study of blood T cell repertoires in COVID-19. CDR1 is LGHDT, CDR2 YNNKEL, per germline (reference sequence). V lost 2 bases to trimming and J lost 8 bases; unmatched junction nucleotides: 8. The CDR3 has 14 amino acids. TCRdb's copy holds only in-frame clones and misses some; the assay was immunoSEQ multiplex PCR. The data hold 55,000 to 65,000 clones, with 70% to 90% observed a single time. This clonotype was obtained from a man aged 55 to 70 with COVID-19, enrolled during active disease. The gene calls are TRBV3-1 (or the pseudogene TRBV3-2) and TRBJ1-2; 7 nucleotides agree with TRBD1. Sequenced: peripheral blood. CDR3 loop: CASSQIGGAWGYTF. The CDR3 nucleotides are TGTGCCAGCAGCCAAATAGGGGGCGCTTGGGGCTACACCTTC.